The 10 T cell receptor beta chains below all came from one sample that was sequenced in a study of control samples from healthy donors and cancer patients. Assay used: immunoSEQ multiplex PCR; TCRdb lists only in-frame clones, some missing. The table has 140,000 or so clones, around 94% seen once. Sequencing was performed on PBMCs. These TCRs come from a man in his fifties or sixties with colorectal cancer.

CDR3 sequence reads: CASSQDRWAEQYF. The CDR3 DNA reads TGCGCCAGCAGCCAAGATCGGTGGGCCGAGCAGTACTTC. V gene TRBV4-3 combines with J gene TRBJ2-7; D is uncertain. This CDR3 spans 13 amino acids. Germline V gene lookup returns CDR1 LGHNA and CDR2 YSLEER. V was clipped by 0 bases and J by 6 bases, with 9 bases between them.

The chain links TRBV5-1 to TRBJ2-1; weak D call: TRBD2 (6 bases). V was clipped by 0 bases and J by 8 bases, with 9 bases between them. The CDR3 consists of 13 residues. Looked up from germline, CDR1 is SGHRS and CDR2 is YFSETQ. The CDR3 reads CASSLDGTDEQFF. The CDR3 DNA reads as TGCGCCAGCAGCTTGGACGGGACTGATGAGCAGTTCTTC.

The chain couples TRBV7-2 to TRBJ2-3; D is possibly TRBD2 (7 bases). The CDR3 extends over 15 amino acids. Trimming removed 5 bases from V and 3 bases from J, with 15 bases in between. Germline V gene sequence: CDR1 SGHTA, CDR2 FQGNSA. The CDR3 region has the DNA TGTGCCAGCAGCCCGGTGGGGGGGGCAACAGATACGCAGTATTTT. As protein: CASSPVGGATDTQYF.

The chain recombines TRBV6-5 with TRBJ1-1, with TRBD1 matching over 9 bases. The CDR3 sequence is 15 residues long. Germline lookup yields CDR1 MNHEY and CDR2 SVGAGI. V lost 6 bases to trimming and J lost 2 bases; unmatched junction nucleotides: 7. CDR3 sequence (DNA): TGTGCCAGCAGCTCCGCGGGACAGGGTAACACTGAAGCTTTCTTT. Residues: CASSSAGQGNTEAFF.

This clone was recorded only once. V is TRBV3-1 (or the pseudogene TRBV3-2) and J is TRBJ1-1; D remains ambiguous. The germline V gene encodes CDR1 LGHDT and CDR2 YNNKEL (reference sequence). The CDR3 is made up of 15 amino acids. V lost 8 bases to trimming and J lost 3 bases, with 19 bases between them. CDR3 sequence (DNA): TGTGCCAGCCTCCCAACCCGGGGATTGGACACTGAAGCTTTCTTT. Its translation: CASLPTRGLDTEAFF.

The chain carries TRBV6-6 and TRBJ1-1; D not certain. Germline lookup yields CDR1 MNHNY and CDR2 SVGAGI (reference sequence). The CDR3 is 14 residues long. Trimming removed 4 bases at V and 0 bases at J, with 9 bases between. CDR3 DNA: TGTGCCAGCAGTTTAACAGTTCTGAACACTGAAGCTTTCTTT. Protein sequence: CASSLTVLNTEAFF.

This chain connects TRBV3-1 (or the pseudogene TRBV3-2) to TRBJ1-1; no clear D gene. The CDR3 has 13 residues. Germline V gene sequence: CDR1 LGHDT, CDR2 YNNKEL (reference sequence). The V gene lost 0 bases and the J gene lost 0 bases, with 2 bases spanning the gap. CDR3 loop: CASSQDVNTEAFF. In nucleotides, the CDR3 is TGTGCCAGCAGCCAAGATGTGAACACTGAAGCTTTCTTT.

The chain links TRBV6-6 to TRBJ2-2; D is uncertain. In germline, CDR1 is MNHNY, CDR2 SVGAGI (reference sequence). V was cut by 5 bases and J by 1 base, with 8 bases left in between. The CDR3 length is 14 residues. CDR3 nucleotide sequence: TGTGCCAGCAGTACCGCAAGGAACACCGGGGAGCTGTTTTTT. Translation: CASSTARNTGELFF.

The chain joins TRBV5-1 to TRBJ1-6; D is perhaps TRBD1 (6 bases). Looked up from germline, CDR1 is SGHRS and CDR2 is YFSETQ. The CDR3 loop spans 14 amino acids. V was cut by 2 bases and J by 10 bases, with 13 bases left in between. CDR3 sequence: CASSLGGQGSPLHF. Written as DNA, the CDR3 is TGCGCCAGCAGCTTAGGGGGGCAAGGATCACCCCTCCACTTT.

The genes are TRBV24-1 and TRBJ2-7; 7 bases align to TRBD1. With 5 bases clipped from V and 6 bases from J, the junction kept 6 bases outside the gene matches. Germline assignment: CDR1 KGHDR and CDR2 SFDVKD. The CDR3 is 13 residues long. DNA of the CDR3: TGTGCCACCAGTGGGGAAGGGGGCCGCGAGCAGTACTTC. Amino acids: CATSGEGGREQYF.